This T cell receptor beta chain was sequenced during a study of monozygotic twins with inflammatory bowel disease. UMIs with a 6-nucleotide sample barcode were added by template switching. TCRdb re-called the 5' RACE reads and gives one entry per CDR3 protein, without DNA. The ten most abundant clones cover roughly 5.3% of a sample with a few hundred thousand distinct CDR3 sequences. The length of the CDR3 is 13 residues. Study-level findings and limits: IBD patients shared fewer clonotypes with others than healthy twins, especially with disease activity. Among T cells, the various subtypes were not distinguishable.

As concerns this clonotype: Its target is unknown.

Blood (approximately 2.7 ml) was collected from every donor individually. This sequence joins TRBV12-3 or TRBV12-4 and TRBJ2-7. Sequencing used blood. The receptor was derived from a human donor with ulcerative colitis or Crohn's disease, or a healthy co-twin of an affected twin (not recorded which). CDR3 in amino acids: CASSRSDTIEQYF.